This T cell receptor beta chain was retrieved from a study of human T cells and chemical hapten exposure (dated by TCRdb to about 2021). Background for the entire study: For sensitization, 2% DPC in acetone was applied to a roughly 2 cm by roughly 2 cm area of upper inner arm skin. Patient blood was sampled pre-sensitization (week 0) and at 2, 6 and about 24 weeks after DPC sensitization. Libraries were combined into a pool for sequencing, and differences in TCR yield between samples came mainly from small differences in library volumes within the pool. Patch testing on the upper back used Finn chambers containing 0.01% DPC, with scoring done after 6 days according to International Contact Dermatitis Research Group standards. The mostly female patient cohort included alopecia areata with under or over 50% scalp involvement, alopecia totalis and alopecia universalis. Throughout the approximately 24-week study period, patients were also given weekly therapeutic DPC doses on the scalp. Blood for TCR sequencing was provided by twenty-nine alopecia patients at one to four time points (pre-sensitization, 2, 6 and 24 weeks). This study followed changes in the peripheral blood TCR repertoire in vivo during primary and secondary sensitization of alopecia patients to the hapten diphenylcyclopropenone (DPC). Summary of the overall study and its limitations: Alopecia, a presumed autoimmune disease, was present in all patients, so the immune response of the patients might differ from that of healthy individuals. After repeated subsampling, the strength of the expansion versus patch-test correlation and the threshold at which it became significant changed. A positive correlation was found between the number of PT1 expanded TCRs and patch test score, with significance reached at thresholds 8, 16 and 32 but not 4. DPC sensitization did not change how many TCRs were above 1 in 1000 frequency, and no evidence was found of alterations in global repertoire structure. Compared with pre-sensitization or healthy control sets, expanded TCRs formed significantly more large CDR3 similarity clusters, which is consistent with antigen-driven responses.

For this clonotype: Its specific antigen is unknown. Per-nucleotide qualities are absent, and no much larger clonotype sits a single base away.

The time point tag for this specimen amounts to: pre-sensitization, week 0. The sample's treatment or condition label, decoded: therapeutic diphenylcyclopropenone sensitization with weekly scalp DPC. At each patch-test visit, blood was drawn before the patch test was applied. Patients were considered eligible if aged 18 to 70, diagnosed with alopecia and deemed suitable for DPC therapy, and patients were excluded if pregnant. Total RNA was isolated from unfractionated whole blood collected in Tempus Blood RNA tubes. The library was obtained by RACE. Instrument used: NextSeq 500. During library preparation, unique molecular identifiers were attached to individual cDNA molecules so that TCRs could be counted in a quantitative, reproducible way. From each blood RNA sample, both TCR alpha and TCR beta chains were sequenced. From the authors' description of their analysis: Samples had a median of about 96,000 TCRs, with a range from roughly 23,224 to 750,000. The Decombinator software suite was used to annotate V, J and CDR3 in the TCR reads. To make PS versus PT1 abundance plots, every sample was subsampled to the same number of TCRs (28,000). TCRs were defined as expanded if absent before sensitization and observed at least eight times at the 2-week time point. TCRdb itself trimmed the public reads at Q25 with fastp, ran MiXCR and retained productive beta chains. Identical CDR3 proteins give one entry, which carries the most common genes and DNA. For this entry, the V and J calls and clone size follow TCRdb and not the study's own pipeline. This sample has some 250,000 distinct CDR3 sequences in its table, and just under 8% of those were observed once. Of the sample, 1.2% falls within the top ten clones.

The specimen comprised whole blood, sampled in connection with sensitization to the hapten diphenylcyclopropenone (DPC). The TCR comes from a man aged 18-30 years with alopecia areata. Some clones in this sample may be carry-over from other donors' samples.

CDR3 sequence: CASMLYAEAFF. The sequenced DNA is TGTGCCAGCATGTTATACGCTGAAGCTTTCTTT. This chain is built from TRBV2 and TRBJ1-1; no D segment can be confidently identified. The CDR3 holds 11 amino acids from the cysteine to the phenylalanine. Only the CDR3 DNA stays, 33 bases, in frame from base 1. Trimming removed 7 bases from V and 6 bases from J, leaving 9 bases between the germline ends. Per the germline V gene, SNHLY is the CDR1 and FYNNEI is the CDR2.